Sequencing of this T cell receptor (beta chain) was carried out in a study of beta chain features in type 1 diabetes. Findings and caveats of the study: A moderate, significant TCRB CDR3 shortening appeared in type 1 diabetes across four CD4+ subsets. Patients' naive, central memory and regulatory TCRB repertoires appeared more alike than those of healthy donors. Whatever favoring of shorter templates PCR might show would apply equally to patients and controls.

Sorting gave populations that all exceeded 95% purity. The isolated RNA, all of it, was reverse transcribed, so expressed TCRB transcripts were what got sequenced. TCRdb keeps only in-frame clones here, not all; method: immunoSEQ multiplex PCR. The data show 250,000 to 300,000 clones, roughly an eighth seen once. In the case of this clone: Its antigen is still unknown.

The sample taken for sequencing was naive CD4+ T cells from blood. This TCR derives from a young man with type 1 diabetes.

The CDR3 DNA reads as TGTGCCAGCAGTCTAGGGGCGACCTACGAGCAGTACTTC. Its translation is CASSLGATYEQYF. The chain joins TRBV2 to TRBJ2-7, with D perhaps TRBD1 (5 bases). The V end lost 5 bases, the J end lost 2 bases, and 10 bases lay between the germline ends. Germline CDR1 SNHLY, CDR2 FYNNEI. This CDR3 spans 13 amino acids.